This T cell receptor (beta chain) was recovered during a study of CD8 T cells in ankylosing spondylitis. Overall study findings and caveats: Enrichment of disease-linked clones was reportedly significant in matched ankylosing spondylitis synovial fluid.

The V segment lost 6 bases and the J segment 3 bases; nucleotides outside the gene matches: 8. CDR3 size: 15 residues. Germline V gene lookup returns CDR1 MNHEY and CDR2 SMNVEV (reference sequence). In its sample, this clonotype was seen many times. No antigen is known for it. Generation of TCR beta libraries employed quantitative 5'-RACE incorporating molecular barcodes. TCRdb re-called the 5' RACE reads through MiXCR, storing one row per CDR3 protein. The top ten hold approximately 4.8% of the sample, which has some 220,000 distinct CDR3 sequences, less than 9.5% seen once. What was sequenced was blood, either unsorted or a sorted T cell fraction (not recorded which). The rearrangement links TRBV27 to TRBJ2-3, with TRBD2 matching 8 bases. This receptor was identified in a female donor with ankylosing spondylitis or in good health (not recorded which). For the CDR3, the DNA is TGTGCCAGCAGGCCGGGACTAGTAAGGACAGATACGCAGTATTTT. Its protein product is CASRPGLVRTDTQYF.